Listed here are 8 T cell receptor beta chains from one sample, sequenced in a study of shared clonotypes between healthy human individuals. Here immunoSEQ multiplex PCR was the method, and the copy in TCRdb shows in-frame clones only, minus some. The profile covers about 1.1 million clones, with around 78% appearing a single time and 0.5% to 0.65% taken by the ten largest. The specimen was memory CD4+ T cells from PBMCs. Subset noted: CD45RA-negative fraction. These receptors were obtained from a young man in good health. Some clones in this sample may be carry-over from other donors' samples.

The genes are TRBV15 and TRBJ2-3; D call uncertain. The V gene's germline CDR1 is LNHNV and CDR2 YYDKDF (reference sequence). V was clipped by 2 bases and J by 3 bases, with 9 bases between them. The CDR3 sequence is 14 residues long. In nucleotides, the CDR3 is TGTGCCACCAGCAGAAGCCCAGTAACAGATACGCAGTATTTT. Its protein product is CATSRSPVTDTQYF.

This clone came up once. The chain carries TRBV18 and TRBJ2-1; D gene unclear. Trimming cost V 5 bases and J 0 bases, with 8 bases left between them. There are 14 residues in the CDR3. The germline V gene has CDR1 KGHSH and CDR2 LQKENI. CDR3 residues: CASSMLSSYNEQFF. CDR3 sequence (DNA): TGTGCCAGCTCAATGTTGAGCTCCTACAATGAGCAGTTCTTC.

This clone was seen a handful of times. This chain joins TRBV7-2 and TRBJ2-7, with 7 bases that match TRBD1. Germline lookup yields CDR1 SGHTA and CDR2 FQGNSA. With 1 base clipped from V and 4 bases from J, the junction kept 13 bases outside the gene matches. The CDR3 extends over 17 amino acids. The CDR3 DNA reads as TGTGCCAGCAGCTTAGGAGGGCACAGGGGAAATATTTACGAGCAGTACTTC. This sequence encodes CASSLGGHRGNIYEQYF.

The J gene is TRBJ1-1, the V gene TRBV28; TRBD1 matches at 8 bases. Losses at the gene ends were 6 bases for V and 5 bases for J; bases not matched to a gene: 11. The germline V gene encodes CDR1 MDHEN and CDR2 SYDVKM. The CDR3 is 15 amino acids. CDR3 coding DNA: TGTGCCAGCAGAAGTGCAGGGGGCTTAGGGACTGAAGCTTTCTTT. Encoded protein: CASRSAGGLGTEAFF.

This clone was observed a few times. V gene TRBV5-6 combines with J gene TRBJ2-5; D gene unclear. Trimming left V 0 bases short and J 1 base short, with 7 bases between. CDR3 length: 14 amino acids. CDR1 and CDR2 from the germline V gene are SGHDT and YYEEEE. The CDR3, as DNA: TGTGCCAGCAGCTTGGAGGCTTTCCAAGAGACCCAGTACTTC. It specifies CASSLEAFQETQYF. The full variable domain, in which reference TRBV5-6 and TRBJ2-5 provide the parts outside the CDR3, is DAGVTQSPTHLIKTRGQQVTLRCSPKSGHDTVSWYQQALGQGPQFIFQYYEEEERQRGNFPDRFSGHQFPNYSSELNVNALLLGDSALYLCASSLEAFQETQYFGPGTRLLVL.

The J gene is TRBJ2-1, the V gene TRBV7-9; either TRBD1 or TRBD2 may supply D (5 bases each). CDR3 size: 16 residues. The ends were cut back, 5 bases at V and 5 bases at J, with 19 bases in the middle. CDR1 SEHNR and CDR2 FQNEAQ come from the germline V gene (reference sequence). The CDR3 sequence: CASSLLLGRVNNEQFF. CDR3 bases: TGTGCCAGCAGCCTCCTGCTGGGACGGGTTAACAATGAGCAGTTCTTC.

The V call is TRBV2, the J call TRBJ1-5, with 12 bases lining up with TRBD1. Trimming removed 10 bases from V and 10 bases from J; junction bases left unmatched: 8. Germline V gene sequence: CDR1 SNHLY, CDR2 FYNNEI. This CDR3 contains 13 residues. CDR3 nucleotides: TGTGCCACTCAAGGGACAGGGGGCCCTCCCCAGCATTTT. It encodes CATQGTGGPPQHF.

The chain has TRBV5-6 and TRBJ2-7; TRBD2 matches at 10 bases. Germline loops: CDR1 SGHDT, CDR2 YYEEEE. This CDR3 is built from 15 residues. Trimming removed 1 base from V and 3 bases from J; junction bases left unmatched: 4. The CDR3 DNA reads as TGTGCCAGCAGCTTGTACTCTAGCGGGAGCTACGAGCAGTACTTC. Translation gives CASSLYSSGSYEQYF.